The rows below give T cell receptor beta chains drawn from one sample of a study of response to subunit inactivated influenza vaccine. In TCRdb, the RT-PCR reads were re-called with MiXCR into one record per CDR3 protein. The table lists about 190,000 distinct CDR3 sequences, over 13% of them singletons, with roughly 25% in the top ten. The input for sequencing was CD8+ T cells sorted from PBMCs, taken more than 4 days after vaccination. The source is a man in his fifties or sixties who received an inactivated influenza vaccine. CDR3s include the opening cysteine and the closing phenylalanine or tryptophan. Fields, in order: V gene, clone size, D gene, J gene, CDR3 protein, CDR3 DNA. D genes are given only for firm matches. Size is omitted from some rows. Given values are once, few, many or a class for expanded clones.

v_call: TRBV4-2
clone_size: few
d_call: NA
j_call: TRBJ2-2
cdr3_aa: CASTGFRAGELFF
cdr3_nt: TGTGCCAGCACAGGGTTCCGCGCCGGGGAGCTGTTTTTT

v_call: TRBV14
clone_size: NA
d_call: NA
j_call: TRBJ1-4
cdr3_aa: CASSQDRGRVNEKLFF
cdr3_nt: TGTGCCAGCAGCCAAGATCGGGGACGGGTTAATGAAAAACTGTTTTTT

v_call: TRBV29-1
clone_size: many
d_call: NA
j_call: TRBJ2-1
cdr3_aa: CSVGGNEQFF
cdr3_nt: TGCAGCGTTGGTGGCAATGAGCAGTTCTTC

v_call: TRBV27
clone_size: NA
d_call: NA
j_call: TRBJ2-4
cdr3_aa: CASSPPTANIQYF
cdr3_nt: TGTGCCAGCAGTCCGCCGACAGCAAACATTCAGTACTTC

v_call: TRBV9
clone_size: NA
d_call: TRBD2
j_call: TRBJ2-3
cdr3_aa: CASSVDRGGRADTQYF
cdr3_nt: TGTGCCAGCAGCGTAGATCGGGGGGGGCGAGCAGATACGCAGTATTTT

v_call: TRBV27
clone_size: few
d_call: NA
j_call: TRBJ2-1
cdr3_aa: CASGFPSYNEQFF
cdr3_nt: TGTGCCAGCGGGTTCCCCTCCTACAATGAGCAGTTCTTC

v_call: TRBV6-5
clone_size: few
d_call: NA
j_call: TRBJ2-7
cdr3_aa: CASSYSKFSGDYEQYF
cdr3_nt: TGTGCCAGCAGTTACTCGAAATTCTCGGGAGACTACGAGCAGTACTTC

v_call: TRBV15
clone_size: NA
d_call: TRBD2
j_call: TRBJ2-1
cdr3_aa: CATSSSGLAAEQFF
cdr3_nt: TGTGCCACCAGCAGCTCGGGACTAGCGGCCGAGCAGTTCTTC

v_call: TRBV7-9
clone_size: few
d_call: NA
j_call: TRBJ1-2
cdr3_aa: CASSLGINYGYTF
cdr3_nt: TGTGCCAGCAGCCTTGGTATTAACTATGGCTACACCTTC

v_call: TRBV12-3/TRBV12-4
clone_size: few
d_call: NA
j_call: TRBJ2-5
cdr3_aa: CASSLSVETQYF
cdr3_nt: TGTGCCAGCAGTTTATCGGTGGAGACCCAGTACTTC

v_call: TRBV4-3
clone_size: few
d_call: NA
j_call: TRBJ2-7
cdr3_aa: CASSQSARGRGYEQYF
cdr3_nt: TGCGCCAGCAGCCAGTCCGCGCGGGGCAGGGGATACGAGCAGTACTTC

v_call: TRBV6-2/TRBV6-3
clone_size: NA
d_call: NA
j_call: TRBJ2-1
cdr3_aa: CATAAPTNEQFF
cdr3_nt: TGTGCCACCGCGGCCCCAACGAATGAGCAGTTCTTC

v_call: TRBV12-3/TRBV12-4
clone_size: few
d_call: NA
j_call: TRBJ1-5
cdr3_aa: CASSLYQDSNQPQHF
cdr3_nt: TGTGCCAGCAGTTTGTATCAAGATAGCAATCAGCCCCAGCATTTT

v_call: TRBV20-1
clone_size: NA
d_call: TRBD2
j_call: TRBJ2-3
cdr3_aa: CSANTGLAGWADTQYF
cdr3_nt: TGCAGTGCAAACACAGGACTAGCGGGGTGGGCAGATACGCAGTATTTT

v_call: TRBV19
clone_size: few
d_call: TRBD1
j_call: TRBJ2-7
cdr3_aa: CASSNRDRGFYEQYF
cdr3_nt: TGTGCCAGTAGTAACCGGGACAGGGGGTTCTACGAGCAGTACTTC

v_call: TRBV6-1
clone_size: NA
d_call: NA
j_call: TRBJ2-1
cdr3_aa: CASSGFRSPYNEQFF
cdr3_nt: TGTGCCAGCAGTGGTTTTAGGTCCCCCTACAATGAGCAGTTCTTC

v_call: TRBV25-1
clone_size: NA
d_call: TRBD1
j_call: TRBJ1-2
cdr3_aa: CASSEFVTGAYGYTF
cdr3_nt: TGTGCCAGCAGTGAATTCGTGACAGGGGCCTATGGCTACACCTTC

v_call: TRBV13
clone_size: NA
d_call: NA
j_call: TRBJ2-3
cdr3_aa: CASSEGQSTQYF
cdr3_nt: TGTGCCAGCAGCGAGGGACAAAGTACGCAGTATTTT

v_call: TRBV11-1
clone_size: NA
d_call: NA
j_call: TRBJ1-6
cdr3_aa: CASSQNPPHNSPLHF
cdr3_nt: TGTGCCAGCAGCCAGAATCCCCCCCATAATTCACCCCTCCACTTT

v_call: TRBV9
clone_size: NA
d_call: TRBD2
j_call: TRBJ2-1
cdr3_aa: CASSAWLAGTNEQFF
cdr3_nt: TGTGCCAGCAGCGCCTGGCTAGCGGGTACCAATGAGCAGTTCTTC

v_call: TRBV4-2
clone_size: few
d_call: TRBD2
j_call: TRBJ2-7
cdr3_aa: CASSQEWGGPLEQYF
cdr3_nt: TGTGCCAGCAGCCAAGAGTGGGGAGGGCCCCTCGAGCAGTACTTC

v_call: TRBV20-1
clone_size: NA
d_call: TRBD2
j_call: TRBJ2-1
cdr3_aa: CCANGVPSGRFHNEQFF
cdr3_nt: TGCTGCGCTAACGGGGTCCCTAGCGGGAGATTCCACAATGAGCAGTTCTTC

v_call: TRBV27
clone_size: few
d_call: TRBD2
j_call: TRBJ2-1
cdr3_aa: CASRTSGVRNEQFF
cdr3_nt: TGTGCCAGCCGGACTAGCGGGGTTCGAAATGAGCAGTTCTTC

v_call: TRBV6-1
clone_size: NA
d_call: NA
j_call: TRBJ2-5
cdr3_aa: CASNPSPAAETQYF
cdr3_nt: TGTGCCAGCAACCCATCTCCCGCGGCCGAGACCCAGTACTTC

v_call: TRBV4-3
clone_size: many
d_call: TRBD1
j_call: TRBJ2-1
cdr3_aa: CASSDRGLYNEQFF
cdr3_nt: TGCGCCAGCAGCGACAGGGGGCTCTACAATGAGCAGTTCTTC

v_call: TRBV4-3
clone_size: few
d_call: NA
j_call: TRBJ2-7
cdr3_aa: CASSQDAVRTVIGSYEQYF
cdr3_nt: TGCGCCAGCAGCCAAGATGCAGTGAGGACGGTGATCGGCTCCTACGAGCAGTACTTC

v_call: TRBV20-1
clone_size: few
d_call: NA
j_call: TRBJ2-7
cdr3_aa: CSARPPNSYEQYF
cdr3_nt: TGCAGTGCCCGACCACCTAACTCCTACGAGCAGTACTTC

v_call: TRBV11-2
clone_size: NA
d_call: TRBD2
j_call: TRBJ2-7
cdr3_aa: CASSFVGGGAEEQYF
cdr3_nt: TGTGCCAGCAGCTTTGTGGGCGGGGGGGCAGAAGAGCAGTACTTC

v_call: TRBV7-9
clone_size: NA
d_call: NA
j_call: TRBJ2-3
cdr3_aa: CASSLALGVPTDTQYF
cdr3_nt: TGTGCCAGCAGCTTAGCTTTGGGGGTTCCGACAGATACGCAGTATTTT

v_call: TRBV28
clone_size: NA
d_call: NA
j_call: TRBJ1-1
cdr3_aa: CASSLVLHMINTEAFF
cdr3_nt: TGTGCCAGCAGTTTAGTCTTGCATATGATAAACACTGAAGCTTTCTTT

v_call: TRBV4-1
clone_size: NA
d_call: TRBD1
j_call: TRBJ2-2
cdr3_aa: CASRPGTELHPSGTGELFF
cdr3_nt: TGCGCCAGCAGACCGGGGACAGAGCTTCACCCCTCGGGCACCGGGGAGCTGTTTTTT

v_call: TRBV4-2
clone_size: NA
d_call: TRBD2
j_call: TRBJ2-7
cdr3_aa: CASSAQREGYEQYF
cdr3_nt: TGTGCCAGCAGCGCACAGCGGGAGGGCTACGAGCAGTACTTC

v_call: TRBV4-1
clone_size: NA
d_call: TRBD1
j_call: TRBJ2-7
cdr3_aa: CASSPQTGPPYEQYF
cdr3_nt: TGCGCCAGCAGCCCCCAGACAGGGCCACCCTACGAGCAGTACTTC

v_call: TRBV3-1
clone_size: NA
d_call: NA
j_call: TRBJ2-7
cdr3_aa: CAISTRDNTEQYF
cdr3_nt: TGTGCCATCAGCACCCGCGACAATACCGAGCAGTACTTC

v_call: TRBV27
clone_size: few
d_call: TRBD2
j_call: TRBJ2-4
cdr3_aa: CASSTGLAGGKGAKNIQYF
cdr3_nt: TGTGCCAGCAGTACGGGACTAGCGGGAGGGAAGGGGGCCAAAAACATTCAGTACTTC

v_call: TRBV24-1
clone_size: many
d_call: NA
j_call: TRBJ2-5
cdr3_aa: CATSDLGETQYF
cdr3_nt: TGTGCCACCAGTGATTTGGGGGAGACCCAGTACTTC

v_call: TRBV7-9
clone_size: NA
d_call: NA
j_call: TRBJ2-1
cdr3_aa: CASSPGGLLGEQFF
cdr3_nt: TGTGCCAGCAGCCCAGGTGGGCTCCTCGGGGAGCAGTTCTTC

v_call: TRBV27
clone_size: NA
d_call: TRBD1
j_call: TRBJ2-1
cdr3_aa: CASRGTGQPNEQFF
cdr3_nt: TGTGCCAGCAGGGGGACAGGACAACCCAATGAGCAGTTCTTC

v_call: TRBV19
clone_size: few
d_call: TRBD2
j_call: TRBJ2-1
cdr3_aa: CASRGLPGLAGGIYNEQFF
cdr3_nt: TGTGCCAGTAGGGGACTTCCGGGACTAGCGGGGGGGATCTACAATGAGCAGTTCTTC

v_call: TRBV6-5
clone_size: few
d_call: NA
j_call: TRBJ1-1
cdr3_aa: CASSYGLFGAEAFF
cdr3_nt: TGTGCCAGCAGTTACGGCCTGTTCGGCGCTGAAGCTTTCTTT

v_call: TRBV2
clone_size: NA
d_call: NA
j_call: TRBJ2-1
cdr3_aa: CASTPTRDEQFF
cdr3_nt: TGTGCCAGCACCCCCACAAGAGATGAGCAGTTCTTC

v_call: TRBV7-2
clone_size: few
d_call: NA
j_call: TRBJ2-7
cdr3_aa: CASSSLRVSEQYF
cdr3_nt: TGTGCCAGCAGCTCCTTACGGGTGTCAGAGCAGTACTTC

v_call: TRBV29-1
clone_size: many
d_call: NA
j_call: TRBJ1-1
cdr3_aa: CSVEATANTEAFF
cdr3_nt: TGCAGCGTTGAGGCAACAGCAAACACTGAAGCTTTCTTT

v_call: TRBV12-3/TRBV12-4
clone_size: NA
d_call: NA
j_call: TRBJ2-2
cdr3_aa: CASLRPGPGQFTSSGELFF
cdr3_nt: TGTGCCAGCCTACGACCCGGACCCGGACAGTTCACCAGCAGCGGGGAGCTGTTTTTT

v_call: TRBV9
clone_size: NA
d_call: TRBD1
j_call: TRBJ1-1
cdr3_aa: CASSYLGTGLNTEAFF
cdr3_nt: TGTGCCAGCAGCTACTTAGGGACAGGCCTGAACACTGAAGCTTTCTTT

v_call: TRBV23-1
clone_size: NA
d_call: TRBD2
j_call: TRBJ2-1
cdr3_aa: CASSRSFSRGRPHSGISYNEQFF
cdr3_nt: TGCGCCAGCAGTCGTTCTTTCTCGAGGGGACGGCCTCATAGCGGGATCTCCTACAATGAGCAGTTCTTC

v_call: TRBV7-8
clone_size: few
d_call: NA
j_call: TRBJ2-5
cdr3_aa: CASSPRWTEQETQYF
cdr3_nt: TGTGCCAGCAGCCCCCGCTGGACGGAACAAGAGACCCAGTACTTC

v_call: TRBV4-2
clone_size: few
d_call: TRBD1
j_call: TRBJ2-7
cdr3_aa: CASSQTGQGIIYEQYF
cdr3_nt: TGTGCCAGCAGCCAAACTGGACAGGGAATCATATACGAGCAGTACTTC

v_call: TRBV7-9
clone_size: few
d_call: NA
j_call: TRBJ2-3
cdr3_aa: CASSLFSSGADTQYF
cdr3_nt: TGTGCCAGCAGCTTATTTTCTTCCGGAGCAGATACGCAGTATTTT

v_call: TRBV9
clone_size: NA
d_call: NA
j_call: TRBJ2-1
cdr3_aa: CASSPRTTYNEQFF
cdr3_nt: TGTGCCAGCAGCCCTAGGACGACCTACAATGAGCAGTTCTTC

v_call: TRBV12-3/TRBV12-4
clone_size: few
d_call: NA
j_call: TRBJ2-2
cdr3_aa: CASRAYGTGELFF
cdr3_nt: TGTGCCAGCAGAGCCTACGGGACCGGGGAGCTGTTTTTT

v_call: TRBV29-1
clone_size: many
d_call: NA
j_call: TRBJ2-1
cdr3_aa: CSAQGFGGSYNEQFF
cdr3_nt: TGCAGCGCCCAGGGGTTTGGGGGCTCCTACAATGAGCAGTTCTTC

v_call: TRBV7-9
clone_size: NA
d_call: NA
j_call: TRBJ2-7
cdr3_aa: CASSSTTGSYEQYF
cdr3_nt: TGTGCCAGCAGTTCTACGACCGGGTCCTACGAGCAGTACTTC